This TCR beta chain was obtained from a study of shared clonotypes between healthy human individuals. Notes on this clone: Antigen specificity is unknown.

Looked up from germline, CDR1 is MGHRA and CDR2 is YSYEKL. The CDR3 is made up of 17 amino acids. The junction had 10 bases not matched to a gene; V was cut back by 3 bases and J by 0 bases. Study outcomes and limitations: Around 5% of naive CD4 clonotypes were common to a few donors. It was anticipated that sequencing depth would influence how many clonotypes donors shared.

Libraries were prepared by immunoSEQ multiplex PCR; TCRdb keeps only in-frame clonotypes and omits some of them. The profile shows more than 400,000 clones, roughly 95% of them singletons. This chain links TRBV4-1 with TRBJ1-1; 7 nucleotides match TRBD1. Sequencing used naive CD4+ T cells sorted from blood. Subset described: CD45RA+ positively selected. The TCR was taken from a woman in her twenties or thirties in good health. CDR3 amino acids: CASSQPPQGLMNTEAFF. CDR3 DNA sequence: TGCGCCAGCAGCCAGCCACCACAGGGGCTCATGAACACTGAAGCTTTCTTT.